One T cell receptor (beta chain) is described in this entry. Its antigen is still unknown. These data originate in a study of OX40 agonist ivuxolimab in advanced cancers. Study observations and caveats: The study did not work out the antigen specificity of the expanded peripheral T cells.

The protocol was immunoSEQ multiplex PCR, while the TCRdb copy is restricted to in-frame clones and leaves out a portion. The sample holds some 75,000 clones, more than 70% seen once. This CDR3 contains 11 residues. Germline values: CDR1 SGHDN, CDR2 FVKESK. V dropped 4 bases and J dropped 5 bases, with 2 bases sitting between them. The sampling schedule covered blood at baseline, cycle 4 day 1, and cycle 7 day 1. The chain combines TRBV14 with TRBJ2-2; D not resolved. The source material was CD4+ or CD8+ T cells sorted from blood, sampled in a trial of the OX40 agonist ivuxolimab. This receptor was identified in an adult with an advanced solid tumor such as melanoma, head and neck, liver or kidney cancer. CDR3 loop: CASSRTGELFF. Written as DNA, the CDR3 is TGTGCCAGCAGCCGTACCGGGGAGCTGTTTTTT.